The 9 T cell receptor beta chains below all came from one sample that was sequenced in a study of PD-1 blockade in mismatch repair-deficient tumors. Generated by immunoSEQ multiplex PCR, the TCRdb table keeps only in-frame clones and is missing some. In the table there are about 120,000 clones, 85% to 90% of which are singletons. The starting material was peripheral blood, obtained approximately 72 weeks after starting pembrolizumab. These receptors all come from an adult with mismatch repair-deficient cancer.

The chain is built from TRBV10-3 and TRBJ2-1; perhaps TRBD2 as D (5 bases). V was trimmed by 3 bases and J by 4 bases, leaving 10 bases between them. Germline lookup yields CDR1 ENHRY and CDR2 SYGVKD. CDR3 length: 14 amino acids. CDR3 loop: CAISESGGYNEQFF. CDR3 bases: TGTGCCATCAGTGAATCAGGCGGGTACAATGAGCAGTTCTTC.

The chain carries TRBV4-3 and TRBJ1-2; 9 nucleotides agree with TRBD1. The CDR3 is made up of 17 amino acids. Unmatched junction bases numbered 10, after V lost 1 base and J lost 4 bases. Germline V gene lookup returns CDR1 LGHNA and CDR2 YSLEER. CDR3 residues: CASSQGTGARRAYGYTF. Written as DNA, the CDR3 is TGCGCCAGCAGCCAAGGGACAGGGGCCAGGAGGGCCTATGGCTACACCTTC.

The chain links TRBV27 to TRBJ1-5; weak D call: TRBD1 (5 bases). The CDR3 is made up of 15 amino acids. Germline CDR1 reads MNHEY; CDR2 reads SMNVEV (reference sequence). V was shortened by 8 bases and J by 0 bases, with 14 bases between the two germline ends. The CDR3 spells CASLPKGLSNQPQHF. CDR3 bases: TGTGCCAGCTTACCAAAGGGGCTTAGCAATCAGCCCCAGCATTTT.

J is TRBJ1-1 and V is TRBV6-6; a weak D match, TRBD1 (5 bases). This CDR3 region has 13 residues. The germline CDR1 and CDR2 sequences are MNHNY and SVGAGI (reference sequence). The V end was cut by 0 bases, the J end by 4 bases, with 6 bases between. CDR3 residues: CASSYSGGTEAFF. As DNA, the CDR3 is TGTGCCAGCAGTTACTCCGGGGGCACTGAAGCTTTCTTT.

V usage is TRBV19 and J usage is TRBJ2-3; 13 bases agree with TRBD2. In germline, CDR1 is LNHDA, CDR2 SQIVND (reference sequence). The CDR3 totals 22 residues. The V segment lost 2 bases and the J segment 0 bases; nucleotides outside the gene matches: 17. CDR3 sequence reads: CASSILDPGLAGVLSSTDTQYF. CDR3 sequence (DNA): TGTGCCAGTAGTATATTGGACCCTGGACTAGCGGGAGTTCTCTCTAGCACAGATACGCAGTATTTT.

The gene calls are TRBV4-1 and TRBJ2-3; TRBD2 matches at 10 bases. Germline V lookup: CDR1 MGHRA, CDR2 YSYEKL. The CDR3 has 17 residues. V dropped 0 bases and J dropped 3; count of bases not matched to a gene: 6. The CDR3 protein is CASSQELAGFGTDTQYF. In nucleotides, the CDR3 is TGCGCCAGCAGCCAAGAACTAGCGGGATTTGGTACAGATACGCAGTATTTT.

CDR3 bases: TGTGCCGGACGGGACTTCTCGACAGATACGCAGTATTTT. Its protein is CAGRDFSTDTQYF. The V call is TRBV6-1, the J call TRBJ2-3; maybe TRBD2 (6 bases). Germline V gene lookup returns CDR1 MNHNS and CDR2 SASEGT. CDR3 size: 13 residues. Trimming cost V 11 bases and J 3 bases, with 15 bases left between them.

V gene TRBV28 combines with J gene TRBJ2-1; perhaps TRBD1 as D (6 bases). V lost 4 bases and J 3 bases, leaving 10 bases between the germline ends. Per germline, CDR1 MDHEN and CDR2 SYDVKM. The CDR3 totals 14 residues. The chain's CDR3 is CASSSGQNYNEQFF. In DNA form, the CDR3 reads TGTGCCAGCAGTTCCGGACAGAACTACAATGAGCAGTTCTTC.

The chain uses TRBV4-1 and TRBJ2-2; 7 bases are a match to TRBD2. The CDR3 spans 14 residues. V lost 0 bases, J lost 6 bases, and 1 base stayed unmatched. In germline, CDR1 is MGHRA, CDR2 YSYEKL. In DNA, the CDR3 is TGCGCCAGCAGCCAAGATCGGGGGGCCGGGGAGCTGTTTTTT. Protein: CASSQDRGAGELFF.